A single T cell receptor beta chain is shown here with its context. This specimen comes from a study of shared clonotypes between healthy human individuals. Sequencing was performed with immunoSEQ multiplex PCR; in TCRdb, only in-frame clones are kept and a portion is missing. The profile covers some 1.5 million clones, with 95% to 99% appearing a single time and roughly 0.42% taken by the ten largest. Deletions cut 0 bases from V and 8 bases from J, with 19 bases between. Germline lookup yields CDR1 SQVTM and CDR2 ANQGSEA. The CDR3 is made up of 16 amino acids. The clonotype originates from a man under 40 in good health. Sequenced input: naive CD4+ T cells sorted from blood. Subset in this sample: CD45RA+ positively selected. This sequence joins TRBV29-1 and TRBJ1-4, with a tentative D call TRBD1 (5 bases). CDR3 bases: TGCAGCGTTGAAGATTCATCGGGGACTTTAGGGGAAAAACTGTTTTTT. Translating it yields CSVEDSSGTLGEKLFF. The full variable domain, completed using reference TRBV29-1 and TRBJ1-4, is SAVISQKPSRDICQRGTSLTIQCQVDSQVTMMFWYRQQPGQSLTLIATANQGSEATYESGFVIDKFPISRPNLTFSTLTVSNMSPEDSSIYLCSVEDSSGTLGEKLFFGSGTQLSVL.